The following is a T cell receptor (beta chain) sequence with its context. Profiled with immunoSEQ multiplex PCR; TCRdb holds only in-frame clones, not every one. This table holds under 150,000 clones, 85% found once. This sample is part of a study of blood T cell repertoires in COVID-19. On the study more broadly: Sites across the United States, Italy and Spain contributed samples from acute and convalescent COVID-19. Sample material is recorded as cDNA or gDNA derived from T cells, B-cell-depleted T cells, or PBMCs.

All enrollees were about 18 to 90 years old and from around 25 US areas. Participants had their cohort set by participant-reported clinical history. Trimming shortened V by 0 bases and J by 0 bases, and 7 bases separated the two germline ends. Per the germline V gene, CDR1 is LGHNA and CDR2 is YNFKEQ. The CDR3 covers 15 residues. V gene TRBV4-2 combines with J gene TRBJ2-3; no clear D gene. Sequencing input: PBMCs or T cells enriched from blood (not recorded which). The sequence came from a woman in her thirties or forties who had recovered from COVID-19. CDR3 protein: CASSQDGRSTDTQYF. In DNA, the CDR3 is TGTGCCAGCAGCCAAGATGGCAGGAGCACAGATACGCAGTATTTT.